This T cell receptor beta chain stems from a study of cytomegalovirus exposure and HLA in healthy donors. As for the study in general: T cells numbering about 180 million yielded some 100 million unique TCR beta sequences in an earlier analysis. Clustering assigned 81% of the approximately 370 genotyped donors to the Caucasian-associated ancestry cluster.

Study-wide points: Fewer N-insertions than the approximately 700-donor mean were reportedly shown by an Asian-associated ancestry cluster in a later analysis. In an earlier analysis, productive rearrangement rates for most beta V segments clustered near 87% or 30%.

The PCR contained 60 Vbeta and 13 Jbeta primers. Measured with immunoSEQ multiplex PCR; TCRdb has only the in-frame clones, and not every one. The table lists over 80,000 clones, approximately 73% of them singletons. With respect to this clone: What it binds is not known.

CDR3 length: 14 amino acids. J lost 3 bases, V lost 11 bases, and 7 bases had no gene match. CDR1 and CDR2 (germline): SNHLY, FYNNEI. The gene calls are TRBV2 and TRBJ2-3; TRBD2 matches at 11 bases. Sequenced: PBMCs. The TCR comes from a man in his forties in good health and CMV-seronegative. CDR3 in DNA: TGTGCCTCAGCACTAGCGGGGGTGACAGATACGCAGTATTTT. Translation: CASALAGVTDTQYF.